This T cell receptor beta chain was documented in a study of T-cell memory formation after mild COVID-19. TCRdb re-called the 5' RACE reads with MiXCR, one entry per CDR3 protein. The data show about 470,000 distinct CDR3 sequences, approximately 18% seen once. The table lists this clonotype with a few counts. The ends were cut back, 5 bases at V and 0 bases at J, with 10 bases in the middle. Per the germline V gene, CDR1 is MNHNS and CDR2 is SASEGT. The CDR3 contains 14 residues. The chain joins TRBV6-1 to TRBJ1-1, with a possible D match to TRBD1 (6 bases). The specimen sequenced was PBMCs or a T cell subset sorted from them (not recorded which). This receptor was identified in an adult woman who had mild COVID-19 (a few samples of this study predate the infection). Cell type and time point are not known. The CDR3 DNA sequence: TGTGCCAGCAGTAACAGGGACATGAACACTGAAGCTTTCTTT. It specifies CASSNRDMNTEAFF.